This T cell receptor beta chain appears in the sequencing data of a study of cytomegalovirus exposure and HLA in healthy donors listed by TCRdb under 2017. For context, the study as a whole: According to an earlier analysis of several hundred of the donors, about 190 million T cells yielded 117 million unique TCR beta sequences and roughly 280 Gb of sequence data. The study profiled the T cell repertoires of around 700 subjects by immunosequencing and related them to cytomegalovirus serostatus. All discovery cohort repertoires had been generated on a single sequencing platform. A later analysis re-examined previously published TCR beta repertoires from more than 650 donors and added high-resolution HLA genotyping to investigate patterns of TCR occurrence. Along with the roughly 700-subject first cohort, a separate validation cohort of over a hundred different subjects was used. Because of strong linkage in the cohort, five DR-DQ haplotypes were treated as single units for association and clustering. Typing coverage varied by locus: 629-630 donors for A, B, C, DRB1 and DQB1; roughly 560 for DQA1; approximately 570 for DPA1; about 450 for DPB1. To predict cytomegalovirus infection status, the study brought together high-throughput TCR immunosequencing, statistical association of individual TCRs with disease status, and machine learning. A later genetic analysis used genome-wide SNP genotypes for about 55% of the 666 donors, treating that subset as a discovery cohort. Rather than drawing on any new phenotypic data, the later analysis identified candidate immune exposures from TCR beta sequences and the way those sequences occurred across donors. HLA typing included class I and class II loci at four-digit resolution. Among the 398 genotyped donors, around 81% belonged to the genetic ancestry cluster associated with self-reported Caucasian donors. The study aimed to test whether signatures of past pathogen exposure could be identified by cataloging public T cell receptors. An earlier analysis of 587 of the donors used high-throughput TCR beta sequencing to judge whether each TCR beta V gene segment behaved as functional or pseudogenic. Among roughly 400 genotyped donors of the cohort, an average of about 240,000 unique TCR beta nucleotide sequences was sequenced per donor, of which about 18% were non-productive. About 280 gigabases of sequencing data and tens of millions of unique TCR sequences were included in an early release covering about 600 HLA-typed donors. Donor age, sex, ethnicity and CMV serostatus were compiled alongside the repertoire data. The paper as a whole reports these results and caveats: It was suggested by the authors that the approach could potentially be generalized to other disease states and immunological phenotypes. A later analysis found that most CMV-associated TCR beta chains appeared HLA-restricted, with HLA associations seemingly driven largely by CMV exposure. In a later analysis, the rate of TCR association differed among HLA loci, with DRB1 alleles having the most associated TCRs and HLA-C alleles having the fewest. Correlated functional status among segregating V segments might reflect linkage disequilibrium, but an unknown experimental factor could not be ruled out. Some IMGT-functional V segments, including TRBV6-2 and TRBV6-3, could not be distinguished by the 87-base-pair reads and were therefore excluded. The earlier analysis of a few hundred of the donors excluded roughly 17 rarely observed V segments, including chromosome 9 orphons, because counts were too low. A group of highly shared sequence variants was considered likely to be a technical artifact of the sequencing pipeline. An earlier analysis of around 540 of the donors showed that most TCR beta V segments appeared in productive rearrangements either about 87% or about 30% of the time, which broadly matched IMGT annotations. An association between a missense DCLRE1C variant and V-gene and J-gene trimming of TCR beta chains was found in a later genetic analysis and replicated in an independent cohort. In the study, about 150 TCR beta chains were listed as associated with cytomegalovirus. HLA typing was unavailable for some donors at each locus, so association tests used only the typed subset. CMV serostatus was the only immune exposure information available for the cohort. When HLA alleles, especially DR and DQ, strongly co-occurred, TCR associations were difficult to assign to individual alleles. A later analysis reported that several top co-occurrence clusters appeared linked to parvovirus B19, influenza, CMV and Epstein-Barr virus. A further reported finding was that TCR beta sequences accurately predicted the HLA-A and HLA-B alleles for most subjects in the first cohort. Only TCR beta chains were sequenced in this cohort, and the absence of alpha or paired-chain data limited detectable features. In a later analysis, HLA-associated TCR beta chains showed more clonal expansion and lower generation probabilities than non-associated chains that were equally common. Roughly uniform sequencing depth across donors was assumed in presence/absence analyses, although this assumption may not hold. A later analysis associated about 16,000 TCR beta sequences with specific HLA alleles at a false discovery rate of 0.05. A few of the identified cytomegalovirus-associated TCR beta chains were confirmed in vitro to be specific for cytomegalovirus antigens. A later genetic analysis reported fewer N-insertions in productive TCRs among donors in an Asian-associated ancestry cluster than the roughly 650-donor mean. In both the original and validation cohorts, the classifier was reported to diagnose cytomegalovirus status with high specificity and sensitivity. While some public TCRs were present in many individuals, most TCR sequences turned up only very rarely across donors.

Comment on this clone: Its cognate antigen has yet to be identified. No quality values exist for individual bases; no much larger clone is one base distant.

V is cut back by 4 bases and J by 6 bases, with 9 bases in the junction unmatched. Looking up the germline V gene yields CDR1 LGHNA and CDR2 YNFKEQ. The CDR3, cysteine through phenylalanine, is 16 amino acids long. The CDR3 DNA has 48 bases and is translated from base 1. Preparation of the library involved the immunoSEQ multiplex PCR assay. The multiplex PCR relied on a mix of 60 forward primers for TCR Vbeta segments and 13 reverse primers for TCR Jbeta segments. A multiplex PCR assay on genomic DNA amplified the CDR3 region of rearranged TCR beta genes. The Illumina HiSeq System was used to sequence the amplified TCR beta libraries as 87-base-pair reads. The authors' analysis ran thus. A later analysis counted tens of millions of unique TCR beta chains across the 500 to 850 repertoires, and roughly 10 million of these chains were shared by at least two donors. Raw reads were error-corrected and collapsed into unique sequences with a nearest-neighbor algorithm that merged closely related sequences to remove PCR and sequencing errors. V, D and J gene segments were assigned by aligning CDR3 sequences to IMGT reference sequences. For a sequence to be retained, a match of at least six nucleotides was required to both a V gene segment and a J gene segment. Rearrangements were classified as productive when the CDR3 lacked stop codons and remained in frame with V and J, and all other rearrangements were classified as non-productive. CDR3 was defined by IMGT convention, running from the second conserved V-encoded cysteine to the conserved J-encoded phenylalanine. The earlier analysis of 500 to 650 of the donors excluded any sequence lacking an unambiguous match to a single V gene segment. In an earlier analysis of more than 500 of the donors, a V segment was called functional when productive rearrangements were above 56.7%, and segregating when the standard deviation between donors exceeded 5%. A statistical classification framework was developed to diagnose cytomegalovirus status using the catalog of TCR beta chain sequences. In a later analysis, TCR nucleotide sequences were compared against IMGT/GENE-DB human TR gene sequences so that V and J genes could be assigned. The TCRdist pipeline was used in a later analysis to assign CDR3 sequences and most-parsimonious VDJ recombination scenarios. In a later analysis, every TCR beta chain was defined by the combination of its CDR3 amino acid sequence and its V-gene family, and reads without a unique V-gene family were dropped. As a way to deal with suspected cross-contamination and a sequencing artifact, a later analysis dropped roughly 620 nucleotide sequences that were highly shared and had low generation probability. For each public chain, a later analysis derived a clonal expansion index from normalized ranks of inferred template counts within each repertoire. A later analysis computed generation probabilities with a VDJ recombination model fitted to out-of-frame rearrangements, and checked the results against IGoR. In a later analysis, hypergeometric tests were used to score TCR-TCR, TCR-HLA and TCR-CMV co-occurrence, with a repertoire-size bias correction applied to TCR pairs. False discovery rates were estimated in a later analysis by permuting HLA or CMV assignments 20 times. In a later analysis, co-occurring TCRs were grouped using DBSCAN, with TCRdist sequence similarity added in when clustering inside HLA-allele-positive subsets. Repertoires with fewer than 30,000 or more than 120,000 public chains were left out of co-occurrence clustering, as were about five repertoires with anomalous nucleotide sharing. This is the immuneACCESS table as TCRdb keeps it, with only in-frame sequences that have V and J called. A part of the clones is gone; compared with another copy, unresolved V genes explain less than half, and the rest is unexplained. V, J and clone size are those of that table, while D and trimming were read from the DNA. The sample table records some 150,000 clones; approximately 70% of these occur just once. The ten largest clones add up to 14% of the sample.

The cohort was made up of approximately 670 healthy bone marrow donors. At the time of sampling, every cohort member was nominally healthy, though immune exposures that went unrecorded were likely present. Of the 650 to 750 cohort members, roughly 300 had positive CMV serostatus and 350 to 450 had negative CMV serostatus, and CMV serostatus was not recorded for the donor. Every donor gave a peripheral blood sample, and the peripheral blood mononuclear cells from that sample were used for TCR beta sequencing. Genomic DNA was extracted from the blood cell samples with the Qiagen DNeasy Blood Extraction Kit.

The TCR sequence derives from a human donor in good health. The specimen was PBMCs. The chain employs TRBV4-2 and TRBJ2-2, with TRBD2 matching 9 junction bases. CDR3 loop: CASSPPRGGAAGELFF. The nucleotide sequence reads as follows: TGTGCCAGCAGCCCTCCTCGCGGGGGGGCCGCCGGGGAGCTGTTTTTT.